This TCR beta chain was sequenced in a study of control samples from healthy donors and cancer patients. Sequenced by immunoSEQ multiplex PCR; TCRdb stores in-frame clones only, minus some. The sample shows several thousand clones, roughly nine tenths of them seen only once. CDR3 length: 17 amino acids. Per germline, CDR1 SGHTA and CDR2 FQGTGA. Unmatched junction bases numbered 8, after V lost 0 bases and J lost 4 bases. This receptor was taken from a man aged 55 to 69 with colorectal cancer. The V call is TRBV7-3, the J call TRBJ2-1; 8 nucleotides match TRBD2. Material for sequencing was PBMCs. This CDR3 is CASSLTGSGELYNEQFF. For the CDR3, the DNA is TGTGCCAGCAGCTTAACGGGTAGCGGGGAGCTTTACAATGAGCAGTTCTTC.